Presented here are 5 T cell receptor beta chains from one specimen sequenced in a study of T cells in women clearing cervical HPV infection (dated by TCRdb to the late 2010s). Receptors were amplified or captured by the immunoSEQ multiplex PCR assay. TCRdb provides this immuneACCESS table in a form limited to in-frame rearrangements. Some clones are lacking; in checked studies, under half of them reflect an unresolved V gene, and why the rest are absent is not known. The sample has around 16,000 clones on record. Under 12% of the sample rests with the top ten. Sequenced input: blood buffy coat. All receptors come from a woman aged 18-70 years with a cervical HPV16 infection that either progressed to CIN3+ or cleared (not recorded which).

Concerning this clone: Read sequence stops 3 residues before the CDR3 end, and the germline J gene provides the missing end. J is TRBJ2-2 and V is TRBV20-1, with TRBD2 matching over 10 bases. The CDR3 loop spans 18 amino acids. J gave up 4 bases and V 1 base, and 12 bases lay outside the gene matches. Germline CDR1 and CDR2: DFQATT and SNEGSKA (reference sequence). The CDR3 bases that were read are TGCAGTGCTAGAGCCCCAGGACTAGCGGCTGCGAGCACCGGGGAG. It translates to CSARAPGLAAASTGE. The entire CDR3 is CSARAPGLAAASTGELFF.

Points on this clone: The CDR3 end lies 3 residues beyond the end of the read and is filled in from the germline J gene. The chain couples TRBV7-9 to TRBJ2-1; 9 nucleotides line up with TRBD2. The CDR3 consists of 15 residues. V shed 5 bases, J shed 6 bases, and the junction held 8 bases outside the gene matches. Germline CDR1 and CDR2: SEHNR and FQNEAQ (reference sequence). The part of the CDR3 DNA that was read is TGTGCCAGCAGCCGGGGGGCGGGAGGGTCCAATGAG. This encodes CASSRGAGGSNE. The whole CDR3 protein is CASSRGAGGSNEQFF.

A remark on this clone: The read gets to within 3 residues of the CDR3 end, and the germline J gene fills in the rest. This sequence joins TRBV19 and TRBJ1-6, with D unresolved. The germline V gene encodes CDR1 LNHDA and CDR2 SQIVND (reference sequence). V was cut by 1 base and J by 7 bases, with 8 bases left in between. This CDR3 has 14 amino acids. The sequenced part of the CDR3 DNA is TGTGCCAGTAGTATAGGTGGCCAAAATTCACCC. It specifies CASSIGGQNSP. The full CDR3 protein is CASSIGGQNSPLHF.

CDR3 DNA (partial): TGTGCCATCAGTGAGAGGACAGGGATGGCAGATACG. Its translation is CAISERTGMADT. The whole CDR3 reads CAISERTGMADTQYF. The J gene is TRBJ2-3, the V gene TRBV10-3; 8 nucleotides match TRBD1. The CDR3 extends 3 residues past the end of the read, so its final part is completed from the germline J gene. The CDR3 is 15 amino acids. With 2 bases clipped from V and 4 bases from J, the junction kept 5 bases outside the gene matches. Germline loops: CDR1 ENHRY, CDR2 SYGVKD.

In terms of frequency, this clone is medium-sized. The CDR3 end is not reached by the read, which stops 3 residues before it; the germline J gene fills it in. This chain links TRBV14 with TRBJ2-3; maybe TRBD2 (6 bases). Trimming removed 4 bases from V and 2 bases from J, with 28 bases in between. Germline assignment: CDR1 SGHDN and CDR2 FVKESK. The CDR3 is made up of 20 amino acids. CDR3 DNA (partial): TGTGCCAGCAGCCTGACCCACAACCATCTAGCGAGAGGTCCCACAGATACG. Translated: CASSLTHNHLARGPTDT. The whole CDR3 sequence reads CASSLTHNHLARGPTDTQYF.